This TCR beta chain came from a study of cytomegalovirus exposure and HLA in healthy donors (dated by TCRdb to about 2017). Looking at the study overall: An earlier analysis of approximately 590 of the donors reported 250 to 350 Gb of sequence data and 100 million to 140 million unique TCR beta sequences from about 179 million T cells. Using immunosequencing, the study profiled T cell repertoires from some 670 subjects and related those repertoires to cytomegalovirus serostatus. High-throughput TCR immunosequencing, statistical association of individual TCRs with disease status, and machine learning were combined to predict cytomegalovirus infection status. Donor age, sex, ethnicity and CMV serostatus were compiled alongside the repertoire data. Every discovery cohort repertoire had been produced on one sequencing platform. On average, over 200,000 unique TCR beta nucleotide sequences were sequenced per donor among some 430 genotyped donors of the cohort, with roughly 18% of those sequences being non-productive. In the later analysis, no new phenotypic data were used to find candidate immune exposures; instead, reliance was placed on TCR beta sequences and their occurrence across donors. A separate validation cohort of roughly 130 different subjects was used in addition to the approximately 670-subject first cohort. A later analysis re-analyzed previously published TCR beta repertoires from approximately 670 donors and added high-resolution HLA genotyping to study TCR occurrence patterns. Both class I and class II loci were covered by HLA typing, at four-digit resolution. The study aimed to test whether signatures of past pathogen exposure could be identified by cataloging public T cell receptors. A later genetic analysis took genome-wide SNP genotypes for about 65% of the 666 donors and used that subset as a discovery cohort. An earlier analysis of 587 of the donors used high-throughput TCR beta sequencing to judge whether each TCR beta V gene segment behaved as functional or pseudogenic. Typing coverage varied by locus: roughly 620-640 donors for A, B, C, DRB1 and DQB1; more than 500 for DQA1; over 600 for DPA1; approximately 450 for DPB1. About 280 gigabases of sequencing data and around 80 million unique TCR sequences made up an early release that covered 500 to 650 HLA-typed donors. The genetic ancestry cluster associated with self-reported Caucasian donors included roughly 84% of the roughly 400 genotyped donors. Roughly 5 DR-DQ haplotypes were handled as single units for association and clustering, since linkage in the cohort was strong. Paper-wide results and their limitations: Some IMGT-functional V segments, including TRBV6-2 and TRBV6-3, could not be told apart with the 87-base-pair reads, so those segments were excluded. The classifier was reported to diagnose cytomegalovirus status with high specificity and sensitivity in both the original and validation cohorts. Presence/absence analyses assumed roughly uniform sequencing depth across donors, an assumption that may not hold. A further reported finding was that TCR beta sequences accurately predicted the HLA-A and HLA-B alleles for most subjects in the first cohort. Assigning TCR associations to individual alleles was difficult when HLA alleles, especially DR and DQ, strongly co-occurred. In a later analysis, HLA-associated TCR beta chains showed more clonal expansion and lower generation probabilities than non-associated chains that were equally common. The cohort was sequenced for TCR beta chains only, and without alpha or paired-chain data the features that could be detected were limited. Linkage disequilibrium might explain the correlated functional status among segregating V segments, but an unknown experimental factor could not be excluded. According to a later analysis, TCR association rates differed among HLA loci, with DRB1 alleles showing the most associated TCRs and HLA-C alleles showing the fewest. A cluster of highly shared sequence variants was judged likely to be a technical artifact of the sequencing pipeline. The study gave a list of about 160 TCR beta chains associated with cytomegalovirus. An association between a missense DCLRE1C variant and V-gene and J-gene trimming of TCR beta chains was found in a later genetic analysis and replicated in an independent cohort. In vitro tests confirmed that a few of the cytomegalovirus-associated TCR beta chains recognize cytomegalovirus antigens. According to a later genetic analysis, donors in an Asian-associated ancestry cluster had fewer N-insertions in productive TCRs than the approximately 710-donor mean. The earlier analysis of 587 of the donors excluded some 15 rarely observed V segments, including chromosome 9 orphons, because counts were too low. A later analysis associated some 17,000 TCR beta sequences with specific HLA alleles at a false discovery rate of 0.05. Several of the top co-occurrence clusters appeared to be linked to parvovirus B19, influenza, CMV and Epstein-Barr virus, according to a later analysis. While some public TCRs were present in many individuals, most TCR sequences turned up only very rarely across donors. It was suggested by the authors that the approach could potentially be generalized to other disease states and immunological phenotypes. In an earlier analysis of fewer than 700 of the donors, most TCR beta V segments appeared in productive rearrangements about 90% or about 30% of the time, broadly matching IMGT annotations. Because HLA typing was missing for some donors at each locus, association tests included only the typed subset. The only immune exposure information available for the cohort was CMV serostatus. According to a later analysis, most CMV-associated TCR beta chains appeared to be HLA-restricted, and the HLA associations seemed to be driven largely by CMV exposure.

About this clone: The antigen it recognizes is unknown. No quality values exist for individual bases; no much larger clone is one base distant.

Libraries were prepared through the immunoSEQ multiplex PCR assay. The multiplex PCR relied on a mix of 60 forward primers for TCR Vbeta segments and 13 reverse primers for TCR Jbeta segments. The CDR3 region of rearranged TCR beta genes was amplified from genomic DNA by a multiplex PCR assay. The Illumina HiSeq System was used to sequence the amplified TCR beta libraries as 87-base-pair reads. The authors' pipeline ran thus. A later analysis tallied around 82 million unique TCR beta chains across the 650 to 750 repertoires, and approximately 11 million of those chains were shared by two or more donors. A nearest-neighbor algorithm error-corrected the raw reads and collapsed the reads into unique sequences, merging closely related sequences to remove PCR and sequencing errors. V, D and J gene segments were assigned by aligning CDR3 sequences to IMGT reference sequences. Each retained sequence needed at least a six-nucleotide match to both a V gene segment and a J gene segment. Rearrangements were classified as productive when the CDR3 lacked stop codons and remained in frame with V and J, and all other rearrangements were classified as non-productive. CDR3 was defined according to IMGT convention as the region running from the second conserved V-encoded cysteine to the conserved J-encoded phenylalanine. The earlier analysis of about 590 of the donors excluded sequences that lacked an unambiguous match to a single V gene segment. An earlier analysis of several hundred of the donors classified V segments as functional when productive rearrangements were above 56.7% and as segregating when the standard deviation between donors was above 5%. A statistical classification framework was built to diagnose cytomegalovirus status from the catalog of TCR beta chain sequences. In a later analysis, TCR nucleotide sequences were compared against IMGT/GENE-DB human TR gene sequences so that V and J genes could be assigned. A later analysis assigned CDR3 sequences and most-parsimonious VDJ recombination scenarios with the TCRdist pipeline. In a later analysis, each TCR beta chain was defined by its CDR3 amino acid sequence together with its V-gene family, and reads lacking a unique V-gene family were excluded. A later analysis removed 500 to 600 highly shared, low-generation-probability nucleotide sequences to deal with suspected cross-contamination and a sequencing artifact. For each public chain, a later analysis derived a clonal expansion index from normalized ranks of inferred template counts within each repertoire. Generation probabilities in a later analysis came from a VDJ recombination model fitted to out-of-frame rearrangements, and those results were checked against IGoR. In a later analysis, hypergeometric tests were used to score TCR-TCR, TCR-HLA and TCR-CMV co-occurrence, with a repertoire-size bias correction applied to TCR pairs. In a later analysis, false discovery rates were estimated by permuting HLA or CMV assignments 20 times. In a later analysis, co-occurring TCRs were grouped using DBSCAN, and TCRdist sequence similarity was added for clustering within HLA-allele-positive subsets. For co-occurrence clustering, repertoires with fewer than 30,000 or more than 120,000 public chains were excluded, along with a handful of repertoires with anomalous nucleotide sharing. Not all clones reach the TCRdb copy of this immuneACCESS table, which keeps in-frame sequences only. Checked studies attribute under half of the gap to unresolved V genes and leave the rest unexplained. V, J and clone size were drawn from that table, and D and trimming were deduced from the DNA. Here the sample has roughly 130,000 clones; 80% occur a single time. The ten most abundant clones make up 1% of the sample.

The cohort consisted of 670 or so healthy bone marrow donors. All cohort members were sampled while nominally healthy, although unrecorded immune exposures were likely present. The donor tested CMV seronegative, placing the donor among the 350 or so seronegative members of the cohort. A peripheral blood sample was collected from each donor, and TCR beta sequencing was performed on peripheral blood mononuclear cells. Genomic DNA extraction from the blood cell samples was performed with the Qiagen DNeasy Blood Extraction Kit. Measured from the cysteine to the phenylalanine, the CDR3 is 14 residues long. Just CDR3 DNA is preserved here, 42 bases in frame from base 1. The CDR1 and CDR2 encoded by the germline V gene are SGHRS and YFSETQ. Germline trimming: 2 bases from V, 7 bases from J; junction bases outside gene matches: 7.

The sequenced material came from PBMCs. This sequence was found in a man aged 40-49 years in good health and CMV-seronegative. The V gene is TRBV5-1 and the J gene is TRBJ2-5; TRBD1 fits 8 bases in the junction. The CDR3 protein: CASSLLTGEVTQYF. The DNA sequence is as follows: TGCGCCAGCAGCTTACTGACAGGGGAGGTGACCCAGTACTTC.